The source of this T cell receptor (beta chain) is a study of blood T cells in healthy people across ages. Study-wide points: There was no known CMV status for donors, so expanded clonotype changes were possibly confounded. The long-lived group displayed more naive CD4+ cells, plus higher diversity, than the aged donors did. As age increased, TCR beta diversity per million T cells fell in a roughly linear fashion.

Comments on this clonotype: What it binds is not known.

Through a sample-barcoded 5' primer and a J-beta primer mix, a second PCR was run for about 6 to 11 cycles. Through a template-switch adaptor with 12 random nucleotides, each cDNA molecule received a tag. TCRdb reprocessed the 5' RACE reads with MiXCR, giving one entry per CDR3 protein. The sample contains 1.5 million to 2 million distinct CDR3 sequences, about 35% of which appear only once. This CDR3 is built from 15 residues. Germline CDR1 and CDR2: MDHEN and SYDVKM. V was clipped by 4 bases and J by 3 bases, with 16 bases between them. The sample taken for sequencing was blood. This chain links TRBV28 with TRBJ2-7, with D tentatively TRBD1 (6 bases). This receptor was obtained from a woman in her twenties or thirties in good health. The CDR3 DNA is TGTGCCAGCAGTTCCTCACAGGGTTGGGTCTACGAGCAGTACTTC. This encodes CASSSSQGWVYEQYF.